These 6 T cell receptor beta chains were sequenced from one sample in a study of T-cell memory formation after mild COVID-19. TCRdb reanalysed the 5' RACE reads using MiXCR and keeps one entry per CDR3 protein. The table has about 350,000 distinct CDR3 sequences, 13% to 15% seen once. The sequencing sample was made of PBMCs or a T cell subset sorted from them (not recorded which). The receptors shown here come from a man aged 18 to 30 who had mild COVID-19 (a few samples of this study predate the infection). Cell type and time point are not known.

This clonotype was counted between two and nine times. The chain combines TRBV18 with TRBJ2-1; 10 bases map to TRBD1. V was pared by 0 bases and J by 0 bases, with 14 bases of the junction left unmatched. Germline V gene lookup returns CDR1 KGHSH and CDR2 LQKENI. The CDR3 extends over 21 amino acids. DNA of the CDR3: TGTGCCAGCTCACCACCGCGGAGGGACAGGGGAAGGGCTAGCTCCTACAATGAGCAGTTCTTC. This gives the protein CASSPPRRDRGRASSYNEQFF.

The rearrangement links TRBV5-5 to TRBJ1-1; D is possibly TRBD1 (5 bases). Germline V lookup: CDR1 SGHKS, CDR2 YYEKEE (reference sequence). The CDR3 contains 14 residues. V shed 3 bases and J shed 1 base, with 10 bases lying between them. For the CDR3, the DNA is TGTGCCAGCAGCTGGCAGACAGCGAACACTGAAGCTTTCTTT. Amino acid sequence: CASSWQTANTEAFF.

This chain connects TRBV2 to TRBJ2-7; TRBD2 aligns across 8 bases. This CDR3 spans 14 amino acids. Trimming at V came to 3 bases and at J to 6 bases, leaving 7 bases not matched to a gene. Germline-derived CDR1 and CDR2 are SNHLY and FYNNEI. DNA of the CDR3: TGTGCCAGCAGTGAGTCGGCGGGGGGTGGCGAGCAGTACTTC. Residues: CASSESAGGGEQYF.

This clonotype was seen a few times. This rearrangement joins TRBV11-2 to TRBJ1-4; D is ambiguous. V lost 3 bases and J lost 6, with 11 bases in between. Per germline, CDR1 SGHAT and CDR2 FQNNGV. CDR3 length equals 14 residues. The CDR3 bases are TGTGCCAGCAGCTTTGGCGGGCAGGATGAAAAACTGTTTTTT. It specifies CASSFGGQDEKLFF.

This clonotype was detected a few times. J is TRBJ2-7 and V is TRBV21-1; TRBD2, the D gene given by the table, was not confirmed from the DNA. TRBV21-1 is classified as a pseudogene. The CDR3 contains 14 residues. In DNA, the CDR3 is TGTGCCAGCACCTACCCGCCGGCATTTTACGAGCAGTACTTC. Translation gives CASTYPPAFYEQYF.

This clonotype has only a few counts. The chain carries TRBV12-3 or TRBV12-4 and TRBJ1-4; perhaps TRBD1 as D (5 bases). V dropped 6 bases and J dropped 8 bases, with 13 bases sitting between them. The CDR3 is made up of 13 amino acids. The CDR3 region is CASRSGLGEKLFF. CDR3 bases: TGTGCCAGCAGATCAGGGCTCGGGGAAAAACTGTTTTTT.